These 8 T cell receptor beta chains were all obtained from the same sample, sequenced in a study of spatial heterogeneity in lung cancer. TCRdb passed the 5' RACE reads through MiXCR, listing each CDR3 protein once. The table lists around 110,000 distinct CDR3 sequences, less than 15% of them singletons. Time point reported: blood at routine non-recurrence follow-up after resection. Unsorted whole RNA samples from tumor, nontumor lung or frozen PBMC were sequenced. The sample in question was PBMCs, obtained at follow-up. Receptor source: a male donor with early-stage non-small cell lung cancer.

The V and J genes are TRBV21-1 and TRBJ2-7; no check of the table's D call, TRBD1, against the DNA was made. TRBV21-1 is a pseudogene segment. The CDR3 is 15 amino acids. CDR3 nucleotide sequence: TGTGCCAGCAGCAAAGAACCAGGGGAACCCTACGAGCAGTACTTC. Translation gives CASSKEPGEPYEQYF.

This clonotype occurred a few times. The chain combines TRBV11-3 with TRBJ2-5; 12 nucleotides agree with TRBD2. Per the germline V gene, CDR1 is SGHNT and CDR2 is YENEEA. Losses at the gene ends were 5 bases for V and 1 base for J; bases not matched to a gene: 5. The CDR3 consists of 16 residues. The CDR3 DNA reads as TGTGCCAGCAGCCAGACTAGCGGGGGAGCCCAAGAGACCCAGTACTTC. It specifies CASSQTSGGAQETQYF. The complete variable domain, with remaining parts taken from reference TRBV11-3 and TRBJ2-5, reads EAGVVQSPRYKIIEKKQPVAFWCNPISGHNTLYWYLQNLGQGPELLIRYENEEAVDDSQLPKDRFSAERLKGVDSTLKIQPAELGDSAVYLCASSQTSGGAQETQYFGPGTRLLVL.

The chain is built from TRBV23-1 and TRBJ1-6, with unresolved D. TRBV23-1 qualifies as an ORF whose function is uncertain. Trimming removed 0 bases from V and 10 bases from J, with 7 bases in between. The CDR3 is 13 residues long. DNA of the CDR3: TGCGCCAGCAGTCAATCTGACGAATCACCCCTCCACTTT. Translated, it gives CASSQSDESPLHF.

This clonotype was recorded at least ten times. CDR3 sequence reads: CASSLVYNEQFF. The CDR3 region has the DNA TGTGCCAGCAGCTTAGTGTACAATGAGCAGTTCTTC. The chain links TRBV7-2 to TRBJ2-1; D not resolved. The CDR3 extends over 12 amino acids. Trimming stripped 1 base from V and 4 bases from J, with 2 bases between. Germline CDR1 SGHTA, CDR2 FQGNSA.

This clonotype was seen many times. The chain couples TRBV11-2 to TRBJ2-1, with D perhaps TRBD2 (5 bases). Germline V gene data show CDR1 as SGHAT and CDR2 as FQNNGV. The CDR3 extends over 15 amino acids. V lost 1 base, J lost 9 bases, and 16 bases lay in between. This CDR3 is CASSLGVALASEQFF. DNA of the CDR3: TGTGCCAGCAGCTTAGGGGTTGCCCTAGCTAGTGAGCAGTTCTTC.

This clonotype was counted a few times. V and J are TRBV2 and TRBJ2-2; 13 nucleotides match TRBD2. CDR1 and CDR2 from the germline V gene are SNHLY and FYNNEI. The junction had 3 bases not matched to a gene; V was cut back by 6 bases and J by 5 bases. The CDR3 runs to 15 residues. CDR3 sequence reads: CASRQGLAGTGELFF. The CDR3 nucleotides are TGTGCCAGCAGACAGGGACTAGCGGGGACCGGGGAGCTGTTTTTT.

This clonotype appeared a few times. The chain employs TRBV7-6 and TRBJ1-1; the D is unclear. There are 14 residues in the CDR3. The ends were cut back, 0 bases at V and 3 bases at J, with 8 bases in the middle. CDR1 is SGHVS and CDR2 is FNYEAQ in the germline V gene. The CDR3 loop is CASSLAGSDTEAFF. The CDR3 nucleotides are TGTGCCAGCAGCTTAGCTGGATCGGACACTGAAGCTTTCTTT.

The chain carries TRBV20-1 and TRBJ2-7; the D call may be TRBD1 or TRBD2 (5 bases each). CDR1 DFQATT and CDR2 SNEGSKA come from the germline V gene (reference sequence). There are 12 residues in the CDR3. V was clipped by 5 bases and J by 6 bases, with 14 bases between them. CDR3 nucleotides: TGCAGTGCTCCTAGGTCGGGGACCGAGCAGTACTTC. Protein: CSAPRSGTEQYF.